The clone carrying this T cell receptor beta chain appeared a single time. Its antigen remains unidentified. Extracted RNA was reverse transcribed into cDNA, the sequencing template. Assay: immunoSEQ multiplex PCR; the TCRdb copy retains only in-frame clones and omits some. Of over 8,500 clones listed, approximately 70% were seen once; the top ten hold around 15%. The CDR3 has 15 amino acids. V lost 7 bases to trimming and J lost 6 bases; unmatched junction nucleotides: 12. CDR1 and CDR2 (germline): MNHEY, SVGAGI. Lesional scalp punch biopsies and peripheral blood came from alopecia areata patients. This entry is derived from a study of CD8+ T cells in alopecia areata. Study details: Twice a day, 5 to 10 mg of oral tofacitinib was administered to treated patients. Tofacitinib was given for 6 to 18 months, then stopped for 6 months.

Study-wide points: For lesional scalp, especially alopecia totalis/universalis, clonality was higher than in normal scalp.

Input material: skin. J is TRBJ2-1 and V is TRBV6-5, with 7 bases aligning to TRBD2. This TCR was recovered from a human donor with alopecia areata. The CDR3 protein is CASTPEGGSANEQFF. CDR3 in DNA: TGTGCCAGCACCCCGGAGGGCGGGAGTGCCAATGAGCAGTTCTTC.